This T cell receptor beta chain is drawn from a study of blood T cell repertoires in COVID-19. Turning to the study itself: The samples span acute and convalescent COVID-19 from the United States, Italy and Spain. Sources were T cells, B-cell-depleted T cells, or PBMCs; the material itself was cDNA or gDNA.

As processed by the authors: Amplification from reference gene primers served as the basis for estimated nucleated cell counts. Generated by immunoSEQ multiplex PCR, the TCRdb table keeps only in-frame clones and is missing some. Clone size and the V and J calls come from that table; the DNA yielded D and trimming. The sample lists 45,000 to 55,000 clones, 85% to 90% occurring once. Germline CDR1 SGHNT, CDR2 YYREEE (reference sequence). This CDR3 is built from 12 residues. A remark on this clone: The junction departs from germline at one end; a sequencing error may be responsible.

The rearrangement uses TRBV5-4 and TRBJ2-4; possibly TRBD1 for D (6 bases). The receptor was derived from a human donor in a cohort sampled during active COVID-19. The specimen was peripheral blood. This chain's CDR3 is CASSFQGSLSSF. The CDR3 coding sequence is TGTGCCAGCAGTTTCCAGGGGTCCCTCTCCTCCTTC.